What follows describes a single TCR beta chain. The CDR3 totals 14 residues. The V end lost 0 bases, the J end lost 5 bases, and 9 bases lay between the germline ends. Germline lookup yields CDR1 SGHRS and CDR2 YFSETQ. The protocol was immunoSEQ multiplex PCR, while the TCRdb copy is restricted to in-frame clones and leaves out a portion. The data contain around 78,000 clones, roughly 80% of them singletons. The data derive from a study of T cell clones after liver transplantation. CD3+CD4+ and CD3+CD8+ cells were FACS-sorted from thawed unstimulated PBMCs. The sample was CD4+ T cells from blood, taken at the 22-month timepoint. The sequence was obtained from a human patient who received a liver transplant. Some T cells may be transferred from the graft donor. The J gene is TRBJ1-5, the V gene TRBV5-1; D ambiguous. The CDR3 DNA reads as TGCGCCAGCAGCTTGGCCCCGGGTTATCAGCCCCAGCATTTT. It specifies CASSLAPGYQPQHF.